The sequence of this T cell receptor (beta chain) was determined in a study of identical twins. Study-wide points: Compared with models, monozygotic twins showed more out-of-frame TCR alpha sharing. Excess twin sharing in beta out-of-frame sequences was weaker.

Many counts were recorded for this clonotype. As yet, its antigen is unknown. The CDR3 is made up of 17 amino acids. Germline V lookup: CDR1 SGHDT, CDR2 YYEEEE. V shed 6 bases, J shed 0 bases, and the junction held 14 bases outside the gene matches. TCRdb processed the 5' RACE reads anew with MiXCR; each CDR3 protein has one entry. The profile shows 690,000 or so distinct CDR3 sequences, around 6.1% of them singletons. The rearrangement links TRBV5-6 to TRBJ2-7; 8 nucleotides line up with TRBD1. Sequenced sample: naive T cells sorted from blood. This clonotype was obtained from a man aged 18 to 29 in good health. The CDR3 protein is CASNQLAGGLYSYEQYF. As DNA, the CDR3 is TGTGCCAGCAACCAACTCGCAGGGGGCTTGTACTCCTACGAGCAGTACTTC.